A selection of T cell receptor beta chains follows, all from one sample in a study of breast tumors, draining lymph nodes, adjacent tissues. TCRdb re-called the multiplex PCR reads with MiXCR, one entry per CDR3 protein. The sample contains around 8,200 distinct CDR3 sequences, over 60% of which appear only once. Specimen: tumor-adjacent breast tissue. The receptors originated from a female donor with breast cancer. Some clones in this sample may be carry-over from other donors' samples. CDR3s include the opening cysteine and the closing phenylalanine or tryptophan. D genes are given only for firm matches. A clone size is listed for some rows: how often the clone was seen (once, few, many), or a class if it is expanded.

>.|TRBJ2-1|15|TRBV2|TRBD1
CASREMRTGPNEQFF
TGTGCCAGCAGAGAGATGAGGACAGGCCCCAATGAGCAGTTCTTC
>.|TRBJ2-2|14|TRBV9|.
CASSPRAGSGELFF
TGTGCCAGCAGCCCTCGTGCCGGTTCAGGGGAGCTGTTTTTT
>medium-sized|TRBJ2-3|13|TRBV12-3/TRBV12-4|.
CASSSAGTNTQYF
TGTGCCAGCAGCTCCGCCGGGACAAATACGCAGTATTTT
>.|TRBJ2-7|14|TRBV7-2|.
CASSPRTGDYEQYF
TGTGCCAGCAGCCCGCGGACGGGAGACTACGAGCAGTACTTC
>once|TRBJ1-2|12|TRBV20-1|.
CSAEQGSNGYTF
TGCAGTGCTGAGCAGGGTTCAAATGGCTACACCTTC
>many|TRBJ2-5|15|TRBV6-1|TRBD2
CASTLLAGVGETQYF
TGTGCCAGCACCCTGCTAGCGGGGGTGGGCGAGACCCAGTACTTC
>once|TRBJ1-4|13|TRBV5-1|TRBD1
CASSLGQGEKLFF
TGCGCCAGCAGCTTGGGACAGGGTGAAAAACTGTTTTTT
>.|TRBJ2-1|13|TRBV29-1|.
CSVEDWRNNEQFF
TGCAGCGTTGAAGATTGGCGAAACAATGAGCAGTTCTTC
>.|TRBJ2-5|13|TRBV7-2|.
CASSFDRKETQYF
TGTGCCAGCAGCTTCGACAGAAAAGAGACCCAGTACTTC
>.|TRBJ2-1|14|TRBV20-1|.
CSAITVWGDNEQFF
TGCAGTGCTATCACGGTATGGGGGGACAATGAGCAGTTCTTC
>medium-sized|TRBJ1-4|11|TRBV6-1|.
CASRLLEKLFF
TGTGCCAGCAGGTTGTTAGAAAAACTGTTTTTT
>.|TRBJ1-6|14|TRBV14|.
CASSQEASWSPLHF
TGTGCCAGCAGCCAAGAGGCCAGCTGGTCACCCCTCCACTTT
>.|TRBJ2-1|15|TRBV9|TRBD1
CASSPRTGWGNEQFF
TGTGCCAGCAGCCCACGGACAGGTTGGGGCAATGAGCAGTTCTTC
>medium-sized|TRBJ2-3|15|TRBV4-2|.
CASSPERGATDTQYF
TGTGCCAGCAGCCCTGAACGAGGGGCGACAGATACGCAGTATTTT
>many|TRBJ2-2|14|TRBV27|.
CASSYERAHGELFF
TGTGCCAGCAGTTACGAAAGGGCTCACGGGGAGCTGTTTTTT
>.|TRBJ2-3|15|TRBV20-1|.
CSARDTGRLIDTQYF
TGCAGTGCTAGGGATACAGGGAGGTTGATAGATACGCAGTATTTT
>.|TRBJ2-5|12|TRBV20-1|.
CSARRRPETQYF
TGCAGTGCTAGACGTAGACCCGAGACCCAGTACTTC